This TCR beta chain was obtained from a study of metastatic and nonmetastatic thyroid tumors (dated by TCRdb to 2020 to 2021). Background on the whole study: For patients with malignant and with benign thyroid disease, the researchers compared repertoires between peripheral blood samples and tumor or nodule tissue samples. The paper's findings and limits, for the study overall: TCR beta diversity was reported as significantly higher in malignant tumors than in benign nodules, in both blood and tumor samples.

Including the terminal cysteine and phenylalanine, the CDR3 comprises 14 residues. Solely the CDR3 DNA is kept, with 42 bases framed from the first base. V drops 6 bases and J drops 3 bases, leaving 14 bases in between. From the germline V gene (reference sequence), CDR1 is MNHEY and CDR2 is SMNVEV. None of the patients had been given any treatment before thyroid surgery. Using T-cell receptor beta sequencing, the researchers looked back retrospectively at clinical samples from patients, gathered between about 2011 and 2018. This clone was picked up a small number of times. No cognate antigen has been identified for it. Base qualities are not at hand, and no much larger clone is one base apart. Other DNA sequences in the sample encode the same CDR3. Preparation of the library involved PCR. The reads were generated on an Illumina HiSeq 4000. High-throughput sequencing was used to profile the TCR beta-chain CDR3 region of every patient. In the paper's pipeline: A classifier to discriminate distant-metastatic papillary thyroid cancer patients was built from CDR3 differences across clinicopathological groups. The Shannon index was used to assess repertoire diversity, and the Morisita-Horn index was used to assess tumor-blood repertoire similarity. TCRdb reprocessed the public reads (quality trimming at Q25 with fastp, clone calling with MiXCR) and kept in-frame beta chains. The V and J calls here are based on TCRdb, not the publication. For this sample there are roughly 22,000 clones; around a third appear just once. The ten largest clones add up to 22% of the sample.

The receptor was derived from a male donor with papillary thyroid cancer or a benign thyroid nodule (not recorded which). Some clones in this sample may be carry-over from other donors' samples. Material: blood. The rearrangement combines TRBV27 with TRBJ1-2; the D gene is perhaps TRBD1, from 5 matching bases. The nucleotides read TGTGCCAGCAGGGGCCAGGGAAGGTACTATGGCTACACCTTC. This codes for CASRGQGRYYGYTF.